A single sample gave rise to the 4 T cell receptor beta chains below, sequenced in a study of response to subunit inactivated influenza vaccine. TCRdb called the RT-PCR reads again in MiXCR, with one record for every CDR3 protein. The sample carries fewer than 600,000 distinct CDR3 sequences, about 7.2% recorded once. The material was PBMCs from blood, obtained about 23 months after vaccination. Receptors were obtained from a man in his fifties or sixties who received an inactivated influenza vaccine.

In its sample, this clonotype was seen many times. In nucleotides, the CDR3 is TGTGCCAGCAACTTTCTCTCGAGCGGGCACGGGGAGCTGTTTTTT. Translation: CASNFLSSGHGELFF. The chain carries TRBV7-9 and TRBJ2-2; maybe TRBD2 (6 bases). CDR1 and CDR2 from the germline V gene are SEHNR and FQNEAQ (reference sequence). The CDR3 extends over 15 amino acids. V lost 7 bases to trimming and J lost 7 bases, with 19 bases between them.

This clonotype has only a few counts. Compared with germline, one end of the junction differs, possibly owing to a read error. This rearrangement joins TRBV20-1 to TRBJ2-1; maybe TRBD2 (5 bases). Per the germline V gene, CDR1 is DFQATT and CDR2 is SNEGSKA (reference sequence). The CDR3 totals 12 residues. CDR3 DNA sequence: TGCAGTGCCAGAGAGGAGGTACATGAGCAGTTCTTC. Its translation is CSAREEVHEQFF.

This clonotype showed up many times. The rearrangement links TRBV12-5 to TRBJ2-1; maybe TRBD1 (6 bases). V shed 1 base and J shed 5 bases, with 9 bases lying between them. The CDR3 sequence is 14 residues long. The germline gives CDR1 LGHNT, CDR2 FRNRAP. CDR3 bases: TGTGCTAGTGGTTTGGAGGGACAAGACAATGAGCAGTTCTTC. Translating gives CASGLEGQDNEQFF. Full variable domain (remainder filled in from reference TRBV12-5 and TRBJ2-1): DARVTQTPRHKVTEMGQEVTMRCQPILGHNTVFWYRQTMMQGLELLAYFRNRAPLDDSGMPKDRFSAEMPDATLATLKIQPSEPRDSAVYFCASGLEGQDNEQFFGPGTRLTVL.

This clonotype showed up just a few times. This chain joins TRBV28 and TRBJ2-2; TRBD1 matches 11 bases. The V segment lost 6 bases and the J segment 4 bases; nucleotides outside the gene matches: 13. CDR3 size: 18 residues. The V gene's germline CDR1 is MDHEN and CDR2 SYDVKM. CDR3 DNA: TGTGCCAGCAGCTCGGACAGGGGGCGACGTAGAAGCACCGGGGAGCTGTTTTTT. Translating it yields CASSSDRGRRRSTGELFF.